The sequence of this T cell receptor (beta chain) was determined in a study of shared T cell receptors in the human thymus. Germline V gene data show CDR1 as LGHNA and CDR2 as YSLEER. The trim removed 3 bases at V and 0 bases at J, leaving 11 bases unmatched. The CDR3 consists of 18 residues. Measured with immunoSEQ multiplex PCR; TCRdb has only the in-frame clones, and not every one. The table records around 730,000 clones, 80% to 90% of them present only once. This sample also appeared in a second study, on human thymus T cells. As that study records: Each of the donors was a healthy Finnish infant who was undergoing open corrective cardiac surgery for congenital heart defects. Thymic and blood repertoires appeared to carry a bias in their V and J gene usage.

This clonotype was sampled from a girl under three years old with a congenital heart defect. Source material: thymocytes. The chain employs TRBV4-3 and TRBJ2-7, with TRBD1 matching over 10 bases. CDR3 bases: TGCGCCAGCAGCCAGGACACAAGGACAGGGGGAACCTCCTACGAGCAGTACTTC. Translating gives CASSQDTRTGGTSYEQYF.